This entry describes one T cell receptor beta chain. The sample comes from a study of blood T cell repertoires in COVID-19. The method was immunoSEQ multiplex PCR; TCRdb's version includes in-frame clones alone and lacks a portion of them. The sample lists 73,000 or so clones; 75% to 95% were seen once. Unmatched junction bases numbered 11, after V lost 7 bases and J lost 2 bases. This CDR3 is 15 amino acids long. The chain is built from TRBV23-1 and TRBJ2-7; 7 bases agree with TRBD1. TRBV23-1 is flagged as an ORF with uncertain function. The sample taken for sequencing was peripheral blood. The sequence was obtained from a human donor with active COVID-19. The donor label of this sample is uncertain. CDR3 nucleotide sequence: TGCGCCAGCATGACCCCGGGACAGCGCACCTACGAGCAGTACTTC. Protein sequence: CASMTPGQRTYEQYF.